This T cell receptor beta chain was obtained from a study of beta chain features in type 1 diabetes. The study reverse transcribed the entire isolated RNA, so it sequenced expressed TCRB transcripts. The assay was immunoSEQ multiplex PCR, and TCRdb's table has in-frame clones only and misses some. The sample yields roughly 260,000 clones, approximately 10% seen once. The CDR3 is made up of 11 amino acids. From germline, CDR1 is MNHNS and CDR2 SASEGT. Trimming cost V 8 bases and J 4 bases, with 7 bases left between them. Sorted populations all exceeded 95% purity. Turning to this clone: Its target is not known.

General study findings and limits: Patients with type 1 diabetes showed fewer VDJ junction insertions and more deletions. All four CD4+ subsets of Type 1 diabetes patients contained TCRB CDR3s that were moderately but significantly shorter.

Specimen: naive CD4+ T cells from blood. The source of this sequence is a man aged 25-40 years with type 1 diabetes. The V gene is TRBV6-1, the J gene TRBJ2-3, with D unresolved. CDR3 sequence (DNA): TGTGCCAGCTCGCAGGCAGATACGCAGTATTTT. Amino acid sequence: CASSQADTQYF.